The clone carrying this TCR beta chain occurred once. From germline, CDR1 is SGHRS and CDR2 YFSETQ. The CDR3 is 15 residues long. With V trimmed by 5 bases and J by 1 base, 4 bases remained unmatched. This entry belongs to a study of blood T cell repertoires in COVID-19. As for the study in general: Acute and convalescent COVID-19 specimens originated in the United States, Italy and Spain. Sources were T cells, B-cell-depleted T cells, or PBMCs; the material itself was cDNA or gDNA.

Study processing details: Scientists estimated how many nucleated cells there were by amplifying reference gene primers. Clones were sequenced by immunoSEQ multiplex PCR, and TCRdb holds only the in-frame ones, with some missing. The V and J calls and clone size were taken over from that table, and D and trimming were inferred from the DNA. This repertoire shows fewer than 300,000 clones, roughly 88% found once; its top ten account for 0.87%. Patients of the Seattle cohort, enrolled during active infection, were followed longitudinally. The specimen was peripheral blood. The chain combines TRBV5-1 with TRBJ1-5; 9 positions match TRBD1. The clonotype originates from a human donor with COVID-19, enrolled during active disease. The donor label of this sample is uncertain. The CDR3 spells CASRQGAESNQPQHF. The CDR3 nucleotides read TGCGCCAGCAGACAGGGGGCTGAGAGCAATCAGCCCCAGCATTTT.